A single sample is the source of the 30 T cell receptor beta chains below, sequenced in a study of cytomegalovirus exposure and HLA in healthy donors. Both 60 Vbeta primers and 13 Jbeta primers went into the PCR. Profiled with immunoSEQ multiplex PCR; TCRdb holds only in-frame clones, not every one. The top ten hold about 2.8% of the sample, which has 200,000 to 250,000 clones, around 70% seen once. The sequenced sample was PBMCs. These receptors all come from a middle-aged man in good health and CMV-seropositive.

This chain uses TRBV18 with TRBJ2-7; unclear D gene. V dropped 2 bases and J dropped 4 bases, with 12 bases sitting between them. Per the germline V gene, CDR1 is KGHSH and CDR2 is LQKENI. This CDR3 is built from 14 residues. The CDR3 DNA reads as TGTGCCAGCTCACCAACTACACAAGTTTACGAGCAGTACTTC. This encodes CASSPTTQVYEQYF.

The J gene is TRBJ1-1, the V gene TRBV4-2; the match to TRBD1 covers 8 bases. V lost 1 base to trimming and J lost 3 bases; unmatched junction nucleotides: 4. The CDR3 sequence is 15 residues long. Germline V lookup: CDR1 LGHNA, CDR2 YNFKEQ. Here the CDR3 reads CASSQVGQGDTEAFF. For the CDR3, the DNA is TGTGCCAGCAGCCAAGTAGGACAGGGAGACACTGAAGCTTTCTTT.

The V gene is TRBV6-5, the J gene TRBJ1-4; 8 positions match TRBD1. With 6 bases clipped from V and 8 bases from J, the junction kept 8 bases outside the gene matches. This CDR3 has 14 residues. From germline, CDR1 is MNHEY and CDR2 SVGAGI. CDR3 in amino acids: CASRPGQGREKLFF. CDR3 nucleotides: TGTGCCAGCAGGCCCGGACAGGGAAGAGAAAAACTGTTTTTT.

The rearrangement uses TRBV29-1 and TRBJ1-4; possibly TRBD1 for D (5 bases). V was pared by 0 bases and J by 0 bases, with 11 bases between. Germline lookup yields CDR1 SQVTM and CDR2 ANQGSEA. This CDR3 spans 16 amino acids. Here the CDR3 DNA reads TGCAGCGTTGAAGATCCCAGGGATGCAACTAATGAAAAACTGTTTTTT. The encoded protein is CSVEDPRDATNEKLFF. Variable domain in full (rest from reference TRBV29-1 and TRBJ1-4): SAVISQKPSRDICQRGTSLTIQCQVDSQVTMMFWYRQQPGQSLTLIATANQGSEATYESGFVIDKFPISRPNLTFSTLTVSNMSPEDSSIYLCSVEDPRDATNEKLFFGSGTQLSVL.

This chain links TRBV6-5 with TRBJ2-2, with D possibly TRBD2 on 6 matching bases. This CDR3 has 13 amino acids. Germline lookup yields CDR1 MNHEY and CDR2 SVGAGI. Between the trimmed V and J ends, which lost 5 bases and 6 bases, there was a span of 10 bases. The CDR3 DNA reads TGTGCCAGCAGTCCCCCGGGGGCCGGGGAGCTGTTTTTT. Protein product: CASSPPGAGELFF.

A few counts support this clone. The CDR3 reads CASSLETGNEQFF. CDR3 nucleotide sequence: TGCGCCAGCAGCTTGGAAACCGGCAATGAGCAGTTCTTC. The chain combines TRBV5-1 with TRBJ2-1; D unresolved. The CDR3 is made up of 13 amino acids. Trimming left V 0 bases short and J 6 bases short, with 7 bases between. Germline V gene lookup returns CDR1 SGHRS and CDR2 YFSETQ.

As concerns this clone: Different DNA sequences within this sample yield the same CDR3. The gene calls are TRBV5-6 and TRBJ2-2, with TRBD1 matching over 10 bases. V gave up 2 bases and J gave up 5 bases; unmatched junction bases: 3. The CDR3 is 15 residues long. The germline V gene has CDR1 SGHDT and CDR2 YYEEEE. The CDR3 loop reads CASSFGTGETGELFF. CDR3 DNA: TGTGCCAGCAGCTTCGGGACAGGGGAAACCGGGGAGCTGTTTTTT.

The V gene is TRBV2, the J gene TRBJ2-1, with TRBD2 matching over 10 bases. This CDR3 spans 14 amino acids. Trimming removed 6 bases from V and 7 bases from J; junction bases left unmatched: 6. Germline CDR1 and CDR2: SNHLY and FYNNEI. CDR3 bases: TGTGCCAGCAGCCCGGGACTAGCGATAAATGAGCAGTTCTTC. This translates into CASSPGLAINEQFF.

The gene calls are TRBV7-2 and TRBJ1-4, with D possibly being TRBD1 (5 bases). Looked up from germline, CDR1 is SGHTA and CDR2 is FQGNSA. The CDR3 runs to 15 residues. V was pared by 5 bases and J by 1 base, with 11 bases between. In DNA form, the CDR3 reads TGTGCCAGCAGCACACAGGCTCGAACTAATGAAAAACTGTTTTTT. This translates into CASSTQARTNEKLFF.

V is TRBV6-1 and J is TRBJ1-2; 11 nucleotides match TRBD1. This CDR3 is built from 13 residues. The trim removed 10 bases at V and 3 bases at J, leaving 4 bases unmatched. Germline CDR1 is MNHNS and CDR2 is SASEGT. CDR3 sequence (DNA): TGTGCCACCCTGGGACAGGGGGACTATGGCTACACCTTC. It specifies CATLGQGDYGYTF.

The chain couples TRBV29-1 to TRBJ1-3; D uncertain. The CDR3 length is 12 residues. V lost 7 bases and J lost 0, with 7 bases in between. Germline values: CDR1 SQVTM, CDR2 ANQGSEA. The DNA for the CDR3 is TGCAGCGCCCAGGACTCTGGAAACACCATATATTTT. Amino acids: CSAQDSGNTIYF.

V gene TRBV6-1 combines with J gene TRBJ2-3, with D tentatively TRBD2 (6 bases). Per the germline V gene, CDR1 is MNHNS and CDR2 is SASEGT. The length of the CDR3 is 13 residues. V lost 7 bases, J lost 1 base, and 9 bases lay in between. The CDR3 here is CASIGLRTDTQYF. For the CDR3, the DNA is TGTGCCAGCATCGGACTACGCACAGATACGCAGTATTTT.

This chain uses TRBV25-1 with TRBJ2-3; 8 bases are shared with TRBD1. With V trimmed by 4 bases and J by 2 bases, 5 bases remained unmatched. CDR3 length equals 15 residues. CDR1 is MGHDK and CDR2 is SYGVNS in the germline V gene. Here the CDR3 reads CASSVGTGTTDTQYF. CDR3 DNA sequence: TGTGCCAGCAGTGTTGGGACAGGAACCACAGATACGCAGTATTTT.

The chain recombines TRBV2 with TRBJ1-4; D gene unclear. The CDR3 has 14 residues. Trimming pared 4 bases from V and 0 bases from J, leaving 6 bases between. Germline CDR1 SNHLY, CDR2 FYNNEI. CDR3 in DNA: TGTGCCAGCAGTGCTTTTGCAACTAATGAAAAACTGTTTTTT. Residues: CASSAFATNEKLFF.

This clone was detected only a few times. This chain connects TRBV5-6 to TRBJ1-1, with D perhaps TRBD1 (5 bases). Trimming removed 5 bases at V and 6 bases at J, with 11 bases between. Germline CDR1 reads SGHDT; CDR2 reads YYEEEE. This CDR3 region has 12 residues. CDR3 protein: CASSHQGPEAFF. CDR3 DNA sequence: TGTGCCAGCAGTCATCAGGGCCCTGAAGCTTTCTTT.

The rearrangement joins TRBV19 to TRBJ2-7; 7 bases are a match to TRBD1. The CDR3 runs to 14 residues. The ends lost 4 bases at V and 5 bases at J; junction bases unmatched: 8. Per germline, CDR1 LNHDA and CDR2 SQIVND (reference sequence). The CDR3 reads CASSTYRGRDEQYF. The CDR3 nucleotides read TGTGCCAGTAGTACCTACAGGGGACGAGACGAGCAGTACTTC.

J is TRBJ2-7 and V is TRBV5-6; D is uncertain. V was pared by 4 bases and J by 3 bases, with 8 bases between. This CDR3 spans 12 amino acids. Germline CDR1 and CDR2: SGHDT and YYEEEE. In nucleotides, the CDR3 is TGTGCCAGCAGCGTCGTAGACTACGAGCAGTACTTC. Translated: CASSVVDYEQYF.

This clone was recorded once. This rearrangement joins TRBV4-1 to TRBJ1-1, with 11 bases matching TRBD1. V lost 1 base to trimming and J lost 0 bases; unmatched junction nucleotides: 10. Germline assignment: CDR1 MGHRA and CDR2 YSYEKL. The CDR3 is made up of 19 amino acids. This CDR3 is CASSQGGTGGDIMNTEAFF. CDR3 DNA sequence: TGCGCCAGCAGCCAAGGGGGGACAGGGGGGGACATCATGAACACTGAAGCTTTCTTT.

The J gene is TRBJ1-1, the V gene TRBV7-9; no reliable D call. CDR1 and CDR2 from the germline V gene are SEHNR and FQNEAQ (reference sequence). V was pared by 5 bases and J by 1 base, with 17 bases between. This CDR3 is 16 amino acids long. The CDR3 reads CASSTRAGIENTEAFF. In DNA, the CDR3 is TGTGCCAGCAGCACGCGGGCTGGCATCGAGAACACTGAAGCTTTCTTT.

This rearrangement joins TRBV18 to TRBJ2-5, with 10 nucleotides matching TRBD1. The CDR3 consists of 15 residues. With 3 bases clipped from V and 0 bases from J, the junction kept 1 base outside the gene matches. CDR1 is KGHSH and CDR2 is LQKENI in the germline V gene. The CDR3 DNA reads TGTGCCAGCTCACCGGACAGGGGGAACCAAGAGACCCAGTACTTC. Translation gives CASSPDRGNQETQYF.

This clone was found a few times. Other DNA sequences in this sample translate to the same CDR3. The chain recombines TRBV14 with TRBJ1-1, with 8 bases identical to TRBD1. The length of the CDR3 is 14 residues. J lost 5 bases, V lost 2 bases, and 4 bases had no gene match. Looked up from germline, CDR1 is SGHDN and CDR2 is FVKESK. CDR3 sequence: CASSQSGGRTEAFF. As DNA, the CDR3 is TGTGCCAGCAGCCAATCAGGGGGCCGAACTGAAGCTTTCTTT.

The chain carries TRBV18 and TRBJ1-3, with D unresolved. Germline lookup yields CDR1 KGHSH and CDR2 LQKENI. CDR3 length equals 17 residues. V was pared by 3 bases and J by 1 base, with 16 bases between. The CDR3 here is CASSPTLGRESGNTIYF. CDR3 nucleotide sequence: TGTGCCAGCTCACCGACCCTAGGACGGGAGTCTGGAAACACCATATATTTT. Combining the CDR3 with reference TRBV18 and TRBJ1-3 gives the whole variable domain NAGVMQNPRHLVRRRGQEARLRCSPMKGHSHVYWYRQLPEEGLKFMVYLQKENIIDESGMPKERFSAEFPKEGPSILRIQQVVRGDSAAYFCASSPTLGRESGNTIYFGEGSWLTVV.

This clone showed up just a few times. V is TRBV2 and J is TRBJ1-2; 7 nucleotides line up with TRBD1. V was clipped by 6 bases and J by 4 bases; unmatched bases: 8. This CDR3 spans 14 amino acids. The germline V gene encodes CDR1 SNHLY and CDR2 FYNNEI. CDR3 bases: TGTGCCAGCAGGGGCATAGGGACAGCCTATGGCTACACCTTC. Its protein product is CASRGIGTAYGYTF.

This clone was seen once. This chain connects TRBV6-5 to TRBJ1-5, with 7 bases identical to TRBD1. The CDR3 sequence is 15 residues long. CDR1 and CDR2 from the germline V gene are MNHEY and SVGAGI. With 8 bases clipped from V and 0 bases from J, the junction kept 7 bases outside the gene matches. CDR3 sequence reads: CASSEGAYSNQPQHF. The CDR3 bases are TGTGCCAGCTCAGAGGGGGCATATAGCAATCAGCCCCAGCATTTT.

This clone was observed a handful of times. This chain links TRBV7-9 with TRBJ1-2, with TRBD1 as a possible D gene (6 bases). V lost 5 bases to trimming and J lost 6 bases, with 25 bases between them. The CDR3 extends over 17 amino acids. Germline V gene sequence: CDR1 SEHNR, CDR2 FQNEAQ (reference sequence). CDR3 sequence reads: CASSPYRASKGSDGYTF. The CDR3 coding sequence is TGTGCCAGCAGCCCATACAGGGCCTCCAAAGGATCGGATGGCTACACCTTC.

This clone was counted once. CDR3 protein: CASSRDYSTNEKLFF. CDR3 nucleotides: TGTGCCAGCAGCAGGGACTACTCAACTAATGAAAAACTGTTTTTT. V and J are TRBV5-4 and TRBJ1-4, with D possibly being TRBD1 (5 bases). CDR1 and CDR2 (germline): SGHNT, YYREEE (reference sequence). The CDR3 length is 15 residues. The V gene lost 4 bases and the J gene lost 0 bases, with 10 bases spanning the gap.

The chain is built from TRBV4-2 and TRBJ2-3, with TRBD2 identical over 8 bases. V lost 4 bases to trimming and J lost 6 bases; unmatched junction nucleotides: 9. In germline, CDR1 is LGHNA, CDR2 YNFKEQ. The CDR3 is 15 residues long. CDR3 amino acids: CASSRSGTSDDTQYF. CDR3 DNA sequence: TGTGCCAGCAGCCGCTCCGGGACTAGTGACGATACGCAGTATTTT.

DNA for the CDR3: TGTGCCAGCAGCTCTAGAGGAGCGGGGGGCGGAACTGAAGCTTTCTTT. Its protein is CASSSRGAGGGTEAFF. The gene calls are TRBV7-9 and TRBJ1-1; D perhaps matches TRBD1 (6 bases). The CDR3 consists of 16 residues. The V end lost 4 bases, the J end lost 5 bases, and 20 bases lay between the germline ends. Per the germline V gene, CDR1 is SEHNR and CDR2 is FQNEAQ (reference sequence).

The chain is built from TRBV15 and TRBJ2-4; 8 nucleotides align to TRBD2. The ends lost 5 bases at V and 8 bases at J; junction bases unmatched: 8. Per germline, CDR1 LNHNV and CDR2 YYDKDF (reference sequence). The CDR3 loop spans 14 amino acids. This CDR3 is CATSRGGQGDIQYF. For the CDR3, the DNA is TGTGCCACCAGCCGGGGGGGGCAGGGAGACATTCAGTACTTC. Full variable domain (outside the CDR3, taken from reference TRBV15 and TRBJ2-4): DAMVIQNPRYQVTQFGKPVTLSCSQTLNHNVMYWYQQKSSQAPKLLFHYYDKDFNNEADTPDNFQSRRPNTSFCFLDIRSPGLGDTAMYLCATSRGGQGDIQYFGAGTRLSVL.

This clone was recorded a few times. The chain uses TRBV9 and TRBJ2-3, with D possibly TRBD1 on 5 matching bases. The CDR3 consists of 14 residues. CDR1 is SGDLS, CDR2 YYNGEE, per germline. The V end was cut by 3 bases, the J end by 4 bases, with 12 bases between. The CDR3 DNA reads as TGTGCCAGCAGCGCCCCAGGGCCCGCAGATACGCAGTATTTT. Translated, it gives CASSAPGPADTQYF.